This T cell receptor (beta chain) was found in a study of technical replicates of blood from a few donors. The table came from immunoSEQ multiplex PCR; TCRdb's copy has only in-frame clones and leaves some out. The sample has 65,000 to 95,000 clones; approximately 96% are singletons. The clonotype originates from a human donor in good health. Sequences were obtained from T cells isolated from PBMCs.

The DNA of the CDR3 is TGTGCCAGTAGTATCGGGGGAGCTGGCTACGAGCAGTACTTC. This sequence encodes CASSIGGAGYEQYF. The V and J genes are TRBV19 and TRBJ2-7; possibly TRBD2 for D (6 bases). The germline V and J ends were trimmed by 3 bases and 3 bases, with 12 bases remaining between them. Germline CDR1 is LNHDA and CDR2 is SQIVND (reference sequence). The CDR3 extends over 14 amino acids.